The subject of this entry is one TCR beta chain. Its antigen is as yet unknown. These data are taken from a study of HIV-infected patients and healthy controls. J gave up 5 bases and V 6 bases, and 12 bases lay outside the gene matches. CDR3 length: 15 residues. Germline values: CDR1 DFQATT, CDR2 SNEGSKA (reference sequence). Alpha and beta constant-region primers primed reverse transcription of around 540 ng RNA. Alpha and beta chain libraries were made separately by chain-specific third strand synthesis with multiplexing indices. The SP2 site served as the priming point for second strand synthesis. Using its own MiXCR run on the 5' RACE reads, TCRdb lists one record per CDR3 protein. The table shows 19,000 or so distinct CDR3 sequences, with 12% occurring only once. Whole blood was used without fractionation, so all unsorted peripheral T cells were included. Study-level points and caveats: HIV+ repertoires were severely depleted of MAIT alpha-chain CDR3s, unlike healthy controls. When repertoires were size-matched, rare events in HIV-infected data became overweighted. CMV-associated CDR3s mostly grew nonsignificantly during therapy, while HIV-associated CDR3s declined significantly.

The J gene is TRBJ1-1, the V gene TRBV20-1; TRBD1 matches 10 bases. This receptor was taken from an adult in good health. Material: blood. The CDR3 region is CSAKKGQGVGTEAFF. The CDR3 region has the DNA TGCAGTGCCAAGAAAGGACAGGGGGTCGGGACTGAAGCTTTCTTT.